This TCR beta chain is drawn from a study of neurological immune-mediated disorders. This clonotype was recorded many times. Its specificity is not known. Time point meaning: longitudinal time-point 1 (baseline). Regarding the study as a whole: CDR3 amino acid sequences found in expanded clones were never shared across subjects, suggesting private repertoires in all groups. With the multiple sclerosis repertoire cluster, neither clinical nor MRI features showed any association.

Each CDR3 protein is one row after TCRdb ran MiXCR on the 5' RACE reads. The repertoire consists of 40,000 or so distinct CDR3 sequences, with less than 3.5% occurring once and the leading ten covering around 8%. CDR1 is SGHTA, CDR2 FQGNSA, per germline. V shed 5 bases and J 1 base; nucleotides not matched to a gene: 6. The CDR3 loop spans 16 amino acids. The material sequenced was PBMCs. This TCR came from a woman in her fifties or sixties with multiple sclerosis. The chain recombines TRBV7-2 with TRBJ2-4, with 9 bases that match TRBD1. The CDR3 sequence: CASSQHRGRAKNIQYF. DNA for the CDR3: TGTGCCAGCAGCCAACACAGGGGGCGGGCCAAAAACATTCAGTACTTC.